This TCR beta chain originates from a study of blood T cell repertoires in COVID-19. Study at large: Sites across the United States, Italy and Spain contributed samples from acute and convalescent COVID-19. PBMCs, B-cell-depleted T cells, or T cells were the source of the cDNA or gDNA that made up the material.

The CDR3 sequence is 12 residues long. The V gene lost 8 bases and the J gene lost 5 bases, with 12 bases spanning the gap. Original data processing: Amplified reference gene primers provided the basis for estimating nucleated cell counts. TCRdb keeps only in-frame clones here, not all; method: immunoSEQ multiplex PCR. The D gene and trimming were derived from the DNA, and the V and J assignments and clone size from that table. The sample lists about 260,000 clones; roughly 90% were seen once. The TCR was taken from a human donor in a cohort sampled during active COVID-19. This chain joins TRBV12-3 or TRBV12-4 and TRBJ1-2, with D maybe TRBD1 (5 bases). Sequencing was performed on peripheral blood. This CDR3 is CASSQAGYGYTF. The CDR3 nucleotides are TGTGCCAGCTCACAAGCAGGGTATGGCTACACCTTC.